These 26 T cell receptor beta chains originate from one sample sequenced in a study of blood T cell repertoires in COVID-19. Method: immunoSEQ multiplex PCR; TCRdb's copy keeps in-frame clones and lacks some. This table has roughly 410,000 clones, about 90% appearing once. The sequencing sample was made of peripheral blood. Source of these receptors: a woman aged 60-70 years with COVID-19, enrolled during active disease.

The genes are TRBV5-4 and TRBJ1-2; no firm D call. Trimming shortened V by 4 bases and J by 8 bases, and 18 bases separated the two germline ends. Germline V lookup: CDR1 SGHNT, CDR2 YYREEE (reference sequence). This CDR3 comprises 14 residues. CDR3 residues: CASSKNTEPLGYTF. In nucleotides, the CDR3 is TGTGCCAGCAGCAAAAACACAGAACCTTTGGGCTACACCTTC.

V gene TRBV10-3 combines with J gene TRBJ1-4; TRBD1 matches at 8 bases. Losses at the gene ends were 4 bases for V and 3 bases for J; bases not matched to a gene: 4. Germline V lookup: CDR1 ENHRY, CDR2 SYGVKD. This CDR3 contains 15 residues. The CDR3 bases are TGTGCCATCAGTGCAGGGGGCGCGGCTAATGAAAAACTGTTTTTT. Protein product: CAISAGGAANEKLFF.

The rearrangement links TRBV30 to TRBJ1-2; D uncertain. V lost 6 bases and J 1 base, leaving 12 bases between the germline ends. CDR3 size: 13 residues. From germline, CDR1 is GTSNPN and CDR2 SVGIG (reference sequence). CDR3 sequence (DNA): TGTGCCTGCCTCCCCACAGTTAACTATGGCTACACCTTC. Protein: CACLPTVNYGYTF.

The chain joins TRBV3-1 (or the pseudogene TRBV3-2) to TRBJ2-7; D is unclear. Germline CDR1 LGHDT, CDR2 YNNKEL (reference sequence). Trimming took off 1 base at V and 5 bases at J, with 6 bases between the two ends. This CDR3 has 12 amino acids. CDR3 amino acids: CASSQASDEQYF. The CDR3 nucleotides read TGTGCCAGCAGCCAAGCTTCGGACGAGCAGTACTTC.

This clone was observed a handful of times. This sequence joins TRBV28 and TRBJ2-3; maybe TRBD2 (5 bases). Germline CDR1 and CDR2: MDHEN and SYDVKM. The CDR3 spans 14 residues. V lost 3 bases to trimming and J lost 4 bases, with 11 bases between them. The CDR3 protein is CASSFASRPDTQYF. In DNA, the CDR3 is TGTGCCAGCAGTTTCGCTAGCCGGCCAGATACGCAGTATTTT.

This chain uses TRBV25-1 with TRBJ1-1; TRBD1 might be the D (6 bases). Germline V gene data show CDR1 as MGHDK and CDR2 as SYGVNS. Trimming took 6 bases from V and 4 from J, leaving 18 bases between them. This CDR3 contains 15 residues. The CDR3 loop is CASRSDSLRGTEAFF. CDR3 sequence (DNA): TGTGCCAGCAGATCGGACAGTCTCAGGGGCACTGAAGCTTTCTTT.

V gene TRBV30 combines with J gene TRBJ1-6; no clear D gene. CDR1 and CDR2 (germline): GTSNPN, SVGIG (reference sequence). V was shortened by 1 base and J by 11 bases, with 9 bases between the two germline ends. This CDR3 spans 12 amino acids. CDR3 protein: CAWSGEVPPLHF. CDR3 in DNA: TGTGCCTGGAGTGGAGAAGTTCCACCCCTCCACTTT.

As regards this clone: One junction end does not reproduce the germline sequence, and a read error may be involved. The chain has TRBV28 and TRBJ1-2; TRBD1 aligns across 7 bases. Germline CDR1 is MDHEN and CDR2 is SYDVKM. There are 14 residues in the CDR3. In DNA, the CDR3 is TGTGCCAGCAGGAACAGGGGTGGCAACTCTGGCTACACCTTC. This codes for CASRNRGGNSGYTF.

The chain has TRBV19 and TRBJ2-2; 11 nucleotides match TRBD1. CDR1 is LNHDA and CDR2 is SQIVND in the germline V gene (reference sequence). The CDR3 has 14 residues. With V trimmed by 9 bases and J by 6 bases, 6 bases remained unmatched. Here the CDR3 reads CASLGTGGSGELFF. The DNA of the CDR3 is TGTGCCAGCCTAGGGACAGGGGGATCCGGGGAGCTGTTTTTT.

The J gene is TRBJ1-1, the V gene TRBV5-6; 7 bases map to TRBD1. Losses at the gene ends were 6 bases for V and 1 base for J; bases not matched to a gene: 6. Germline values: CDR1 SGHDT, CDR2 YYEEEE. The CDR3 is made up of 14 amino acids. CDR3 nucleotides: TGTGCCAGCACCGAGGGGGCGGGGAACACTGAAGCTTTCTTT. As protein: CASTEGAGNTEAFF. Drawing the rest from reference TRBV5-6 and TRBJ1-1, the complete variable domain is DAGVTQSPTHLIKTRGQQVTLRCSPKSGHDTVSWYQQALGQGPQFIFQYYEEEERQRGNFPDRFSGHQFPNYSSELNVNALLLGDSALYLCASTEGAGNTEAFFGQGTRLTVV.

The CDR3, as DNA: TGTGCCAGCAGTACTGGGGCCTTCTCTGGAAACACCATATATTTT. Protein sequence: CASSTGAFSGNTIYF. The chain couples TRBV6-5 to TRBJ1-3, with D maybe TRBD1 (5 bases). The ends were cut back, 5 bases at V and 0 bases at J, with 11 bases in the middle. The CDR3 is made up of 15 amino acids. Germline assignment: CDR1 MNHEY and CDR2 SVGAGI.

This clone showed up just once. This chain joins TRBV28 and TRBJ1-3, with D perhaps matching TRBD1 (5 bases). CDR3 size: 13 residues. Germline-derived CDR1 and CDR2 are MDHEN and SYDVKM. V lost 8 bases to trimming and J lost 2 bases, with 10 bases between them. The CDR3 sequence is CASGWGAGNTIYF. For the CDR3, the DNA is TGTGCCAGCGGATGGGGCGCTGGAAACACCATATATTTT.

The chain carries TRBV5-1 and TRBJ2-2; D might be TRBD2 (5 bases). The V end was cut by 6 bases, the J end by 0 bases, with 15 bases between. The CDR3 loop spans 16 amino acids. Germline loops: CDR1 SGHRS, CDR2 YFSETQ. As DNA, the CDR3 is TGCGCCAGCAAGGGAAATACCGGGGCGAACACCGGGGAGCTGTTTTTT. Its translation is CASKGNTGANTGELFF.

Points on this clone: In the same sample, other DNA sequences code for this CDR3. The chain uses TRBV18 and TRBJ2-7; 9 nucleotides agree with TRBD1. Germline V gene lookup returns CDR1 KGHSH and CDR2 LQKENI. After removal of 1 base from V and 4 bases from J, the junction contained 5 bases not matched to a gene. CDR3 length equals 15 residues. The CDR3 sequence is CASSPQGQGNYEQYF. The DNA of the CDR3 is TGTGCCAGCTCACCACAGGGACAGGGTAATTACGAGCAGTACTTC.

This chain uses TRBV20-1 with TRBJ1-1; D unclear. V was cut by 5 bases and J by 1 base, with 5 bases left in between. CDR3 size: 11 residues. Looked up from germline, CDR1 is DFQATT and CDR2 is SNEGSKA (reference sequence). CDR3 sequence reads: CSARPNTEAFF. CDR3 DNA: TGCAGTGCTCGTCCGAACACTGAAGCTTTCTTT.

The count of this clone is one. CDR3 sequence (DNA): TGCAGTGCTAGGGAGGGGTTTGGCTACACCTTC. Translated, it gives CSAREGFGYTF. The rearrangement uses TRBV20-1 and TRBJ1-2; weak D call: TRBD1 (5 bases). The CDR3 is 11 residues long. Trimming took off 3 bases at V and 7 bases at J, with 9 bases between the two ends. Germline V gene data show CDR1 as DFQATT and CDR2 as SNEGSKA (reference sequence).

The chain employs TRBV9 and TRBJ1-2; no clear D gene. Germline CDR1 SGDLS, CDR2 YYNGEE. This CDR3 comprises 14 residues. Trimming left V 4 bases short and J 4 bases short, with 14 bases between. The CDR3: CASSPRDSGYGYTF. CDR3 in DNA: TGTGCCAGCAGCCCCCGGGATTCGGGCTATGGCTACACCTTC.

The V gene is TRBV30, the J gene TRBJ2-1; 11 nucleotides line up with TRBD2. The V segment lost 0 bases and the J segment 13 bases; nucleotides outside the gene matches: 2. Germline CDR1 GTSNPN, CDR2 SVGIG (reference sequence). The CDR3 runs to 12 residues. The CDR3 bases are TGTGCCTGGAGTGTGCTAGCGGGGGGCCAGTTCTTC. Translation: CAWSVLAGGQFF.

For the CDR3, the DNA is TGTGCCATCAGTGAGCTATCGAGGGATAACAATGAGCAGTTCTTC. Its protein is CAISELSRDNNEQFF. The V call is TRBV10-3, the J call TRBJ2-1; D possibly corresponds to TRBD2 (5 bases). Germline V gives CDR1 ENHRY, CDR2 SYGVKD. V was pared by 2 bases and J by 5 bases, with 13 bases between. This CDR3 contains 15 residues.

This rearrangement joins TRBV9 to TRBJ2-7; TRBD2 aligns across 12 bases. Germline V gene lookup returns CDR1 SGDLS and CDR2 YYNGEE. The CDR3 loop spans 15 amino acids. V trimming: 4 bases; J trimming: 2 bases; junction bases outside the gene matches: 4. The CDR3 nucleotides are TGTGCCAGCAGCTTGACTAGCGGGGGTCCCTACGAGCAGTACTTC. Translated: CASSLTSGGPYEQYF. The full variable domain, with the rest looked up from reference TRBV9 and TRBJ2-7, is DSGVTQTPKHLITATGQRVTLRCSPRSGDLSVYWYQQSLDQGLQFLIQYYNGEERAKGNILERFSAQQFPDLHSELNLSSLELGDSALYFCASSLTSGGPYEQYFGPGTRLTVT.

The rearrangement links TRBV5-5 to TRBJ2-7; 7 bases are a match to TRBD1. CDR1 and CDR2 (germline): SGHKS, YYEKEE (reference sequence). The length of the CDR3 is 13 residues. V lost 0 bases, J lost 5 bases, and 2 bases stayed unmatched. The CDR3 DNA reads TGTGCCAGCAGCTTGGAACAGGGGAACGAGCAGTACTTC. It is translated as CASSLEQGNEQYF. Full variable domain (rest looked up from reference TRBV5-5 and TRBJ2-7): DAGVTQSPTHLIKTRGQQVTLRCSPISGHKSVSWYQQVLGQGPQFIFQYYEKEERGRGNFPDRFSARQFPNYSSELNVNALLLGDSALYLCASSLEQGNEQYFGPGTRLTVT.

The rearrangement links TRBV6-5 to TRBJ1-4, with D hard to call. This CDR3 contains 12 residues. V lost 8 bases and J 8 bases, leaving 12 bases between the germline ends. The germline CDR1 and CDR2 sequences are MNHEY and SVGAGI. The CDR3, as DNA: TGTGCCAGCTTACTAGGCGCGGAAAAACTGTTTTTT. Its protein product is CASLLGAEKLFF.

This clone occurred once. The chain is built from TRBV6-1 and TRBJ1-5, with 8 bases that match TRBD1. The CDR3 sequence is 16 residues long. V shed 4 bases and J 1 base; nucleotides not matched to a gene: 6. CDR1 MNHNS and CDR2 SASEGT come from the germline V gene. In nucleotides, the CDR3 is TGTGCCAGCAGTGGCAATGACAGGGGAAGCAATCAGCCCCAGCATTTT. Translating gives CASSGNDRGSNQPQHF.

This clone was detected a few times. This sequence joins TRBV11-2 and TRBJ1-1, with D tentatively TRBD1 (6 bases). This CDR3 spans 16 amino acids. Germline loops: CDR1 SGHAT, CDR2 FQNNGV. Trimming took off 2 bases at V and 1 base at J, with 14 bases between the two ends. The CDR3 DNA sequence: TGTGCCAGCAGCTTACCTTCCGGGACAAGGAACACTGAAGCTTTCTTT. Amino acids: CASSLPSGTRNTEAFF.

This sequence joins TRBV5-1 and TRBJ2-7; D not resolved. The ends were cut back, 5 bases at V and 0 bases at J, with 9 bases in the middle. Germline CDR1 SGHRS, CDR2 YFSETQ. This CDR3 is built from 13 residues. The CDR3: CASRAVYSYEQYF. CDR3 bases: TGCGCCAGCAGGGCGGTCTACTCCTACGAGCAGTACTTC.

The rearrangement joins TRBV2 to TRBJ2-5, with a possible D match to TRBD1 (6 bases). This CDR3 has 17 residues. Trimming stripped 8 bases from V and 5 bases from J, with 27 bases between. Germline V gene sequence: CDR1 SNHLY, CDR2 FYNNEI. The DNA for the CDR3 is TGTGCCAGCGTTCAGTCTGGGCGTCCAAGGGGGTCGGAGACCCAGTACTTC. Translated, it gives CASVQSGRPRGSETQYF.